This record concerns one TCR beta chain sequence. This sample was taken from a study of type 1 regulatory T cells. Study at large: An in vitro protocol generated T-allo10, a Tr1-enriched, alloantigen-specific CD4 T cell product.

The CDR3 is 18 amino acids. CDR1 is SGHTA, CDR2 FQGNSA, per germline. J lost 3 bases, V lost 0 bases, and 8 bases had no gene match. TCRdb re-derived calls from the reads in MiXCR, one entry per CDR3 protein. The sample includes over 90,000 distinct CDR3 sequences, roughly 28% of them seen just once. This clonotype originated in a human donor in good health. The sample was CD4+ T cells, either the whole sample or a sorted fraction (not recorded which). The chain employs TRBV7-2 and TRBJ2-2; 9 bases fit TRBD1. Written as DNA, the CDR3 is TGTGCCAGCAGCTTAGCCGGAACCGGGACAGGGCACACCGGGGAGCTGTTTTTT. This gives the protein CASSLAGTGTGHTGELFF.